The sequence of this T cell receptor (beta chain) was determined in a study of T cells after yellow fever vaccination (dated by TCRdb to between 2018 and 2021). Notes on the research overall: Libraries from fractions with low cell numbers were prepared with the SMART-Seq v4 Ultra Low Input RNA kit. Two healthy male donors, one aged 18 to 30 and one aged 30 to 40 years, were included in the cohort. Blood samples were taken at several timepoints before and after primary and secondary immunization, and bulk PBMC replicates and cell subsets were isolated. Bulk TCR alpha and beta repertoires were sequenced longitudinally to track T-cell clones before and after primary and booster YFV17D yellow fever vaccination.

Synthesis of TCR cDNA relied on 5'RACE template switching, a step that introduced a universal primer site along with unique molecular identifiers. cDNA synthesis was primed from both the TCR alpha and TCR beta constant segments. Two PCR steps were used to amplify libraries, with sample barcodes and sequencing adapters being added in the second step. Libraries were sequenced on Illumina HiSeq 2500 (2x100 bp) or NovaSeq (2x150 bp). As for the authors' bioinformatics: Reads were demultiplexed and collapsed into UMI consensus sequences with MIGEC, and V(D)J alignment was performed with MiXCR. Using edgeR on replicate PBMC samples, clonotypes were called vaccine-responding if FDR was below 0.01 and the log2 fold change was above 5 up to day 15. Each bulk clonotype received a CD4 or CD8 identity based on whether the sequenced CD4 or CD8 repertoire contained that clonotype at higher abundance. TCRdb reworked the public reads: Q25 trimming with fastp, MiXCR clone assembly, productive beta chains retained. Each CDR3 protein appears once, grouped with its most common genes and DNA. TCRdb, not the authors, supplied the V and J calls. This sample has 600,000 to 750,000 distinct CDR3 sequences in its table, and 9% to 15% of those were observed once. Together, the top ten hold 14% to 15% of the sample.

What the study reported, not specific to this receptor: Compared with the primary T-cell response, the secondary T-cell response was weaker but faster, peaking on day 5 rather than day 15. Because the study included only a couple of donors, the extent to which the findings can be generalized is limited. Computational filtering was required because FACS-sorted repertoires could contain abundant contaminating clonotypes from the bulk population. A small share of clonotypes was detected in both CD4 and CD8 compartments, with the overlap likely arising from convergent recombination. After the booster, most of the clones that had expanded following primary vaccination were detected again (96% of CD4 and roughly 88% of CD8), which suggests that memory was broadly maintained.

Explained via the paper, the treatment or condition label denotes: live attenuated yellow fever vaccine strain. At each blood-draw timepoint, two biological replicates of bulk PBMCs were obtained. PBMCs were isolated from peripheral blood using a standard Ficoll-Paque protocol. RNA was extracted with TriZol from bulk PBMCs, CD4 and CD8 fractions, and dextramer-positive and dextramer-negative fractions. CDR1 and CDR2 are read off the germline V gene as SGHVS and FQNEAQ. The V end gives up 1 base and the J end 4 bases, leaving 3 bases in the junction not matched to a gene. Reading from cysteine to phenylalanine, the CDR3 counts 15 amino acids. Only the CDR3 portion is preserved as DNA: 45 bases, with reading frame beginning at the first base. This clonotype was counted a few times. Its recognized antigen is unknown. No base quality values were provided; no much bigger clone lies one nucleotide off.

The TCR originated in a man aged 25 to 45 who received the YFV17D yellow fever vaccine. Rearrangement joined TRBV7-8 to TRBJ2-1, and 8 junctional nucleotides match TRBD2. This specimen was PBMCs, taken on the day of the yellow fever booster vaccination. The CDR3 amino acid sequence is: CASSLEAGGYNEQFF. The DNA sequence follows: TGTGCCAGCAGCTTAGAGGCGGGAGGATACAATGAGCAGTTCTTC. The reference TRBV7-8 and TRBJ2-1 proteins fill in what lies around the CDR3, so the full variable domain reads GAGVSQSPRYKVAKRGQDVALRCDPISGHVSLFWYQQALGQGPEFLTYFQNEAQLDKSGLPSDRFFAERPEGSVSTLKIQRTQQEDSAVYLCASSLEAGGYNEQFFGPGTRLTVL.